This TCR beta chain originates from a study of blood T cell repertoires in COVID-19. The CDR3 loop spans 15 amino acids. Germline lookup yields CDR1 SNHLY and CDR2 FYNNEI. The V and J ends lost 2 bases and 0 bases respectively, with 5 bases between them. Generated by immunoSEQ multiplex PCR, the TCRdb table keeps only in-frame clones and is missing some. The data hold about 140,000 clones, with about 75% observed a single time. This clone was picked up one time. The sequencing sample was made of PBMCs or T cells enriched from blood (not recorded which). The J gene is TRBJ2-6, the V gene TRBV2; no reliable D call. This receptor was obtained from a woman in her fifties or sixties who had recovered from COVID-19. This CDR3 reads CASSELNSGANVLTF. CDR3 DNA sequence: TGTGCCAGCAGTGAATTAAACTCTGGGGCCAACGTCCTGACTTTC.